This record looks at one T cell receptor beta chain sequence and its context. Its matching antigen is unknown. This specimen comes from a study of STAT3 mutations in large granular lymphocyte leukemia. On the study more broadly: More than half of T-LGLL patients received immunosuppressive therapy. Study-wide results and caveats: Samples missed the first appearance of the clone. All newly emerging clones after therapy were STAT3 wild type. Every T-LGLL patient had at least one immunodominant TCRbeta clonotype. Some patients had persisting codominant clonotypes that could mask small clones.

This table comes from immunoSEQ multiplex PCR, and its TCRdb copy is limited to in-frame clones, with some not included. The data show about 2,000 clones, more than 60% seen once. The clonotype was recovered from a man in his forties or fifties with T-cell large granular lymphocyte leukemia. Some clones in this sample may be carry-over from other donors' samples. Sequenced material: peripheral blood mononuclear cells.

CDR3: CASSPQWGTEAFF. DNA of the CDR3: TGTGCCAGCAGCCCCCAGTGGGGTACTGAAGCTTTCTTT. The V gene is TRBV7-3, the J gene TRBJ1-1; no definite D call. CDR1 SGHTA and CDR2 FQGTGA come from the germline V gene. Trimming cost V 5 bases and J 5 bases, with 12 bases left between them. This CDR3 has 13 residues.